This section outlines one T cell receptor beta chain sequence together with its context. Antigen specificity is unknown. Trimming took 1 base from V and 5 from J, leaving 18 bases between them. The germline gives CDR1 LNHNV, CDR2 YYDKDF (reference sequence). The CDR3 spans 17 residues. TCRdb's copy holds only in-frame clones and misses some; the assay was immunoSEQ multiplex PCR. This sample has 27,000 or so clones; 80% to 90% occur once, and the top ten carry around 40%. The data were taken from a study of OX40 agonist ivuxolimab in advanced cancers. Study results and caveats: Clonal expansion was seen in CD4+ and CD8+ blood T cells by week 6 at 0.1 to 3.0 mg/kg.

This TCR came from an adult with an advanced solid tumor such as melanoma, head and neck, liver or kidney cancer. V is TRBV15 and J is TRBJ1-5; D might be TRBD1 (6 bases). Material: CD4+ or CD8+ T cells sorted from blood, obtained in a trial of the OX40 agonist ivuxolimab. CDR3 sequence: CATSRGSGDISYQPQHF. DNA for the CDR3: TGTGCCACCAGCAGAGGATCAGGGGATATTTCTTATCAGCCCCAGCATTTT.